These 17 T cell receptor beta chains came from one sample sequenced in a study of beta chain features in type 1 diabetes. The study, taken as a whole, reports: Moderately but significantly shorter TCRB CDR3s were found in Type 1 diabetes patients in all four CD4+ subsets.

Their recognized antigens are unknown. Expressed TCRB transcripts were sequenced after all isolated RNA was converted to cDNA. TCRdb keeps only in-frame clones here, not all; method: immunoSEQ multiplex PCR. The repertoire holds 250,000 to 300,000 clones, with roughly 24% as singletons. The sample was naive CD4+ T cells from blood. The receptors shown here come from a woman in her 30s with type 1 diabetes.

The chain combines TRBV5-1 with TRBJ2-1, with 11 nucleotides matching TRBD2. There are 15 residues in the CDR3. V was clipped by 2 bases and J by 6 bases; unmatched bases: 4. Germline-derived CDR1 and CDR2 are SGHRS and YFSETQ. The CDR3, as DNA: TGCGCCAGCAGCTTTCGGACTAGCGGGCCCAATGAGCAGTTCTTC. This sequence encodes CASSFRTSGPNEQFF.

The rearrangement uses TRBV15 and TRBJ2-1, with a tentative D call TRBD1 (5 bases). This CDR3 region has 14 residues. Trimming removed 1 base from V and 7 bases from J, with 11 bases in between. The germline V gene encodes CDR1 LNHNV and CDR2 YYDKDF (reference sequence). The CDR3 here is CATSRVRGSNEQFF. As DNA, the CDR3 is TGTGCCACCAGCAGAGTAAGGGGCTCGAATGAGCAGTTCTTC. Together with reference TRBV15 and TRBJ2-1, the CDR3 gives the full variable domain: DAMVIQNPRYQVTQFGKPVTLSCSQTLNHNVMYWYQQKSSQAPKLLFHYYDKDFNNEADTPDNFQSRRPNTSFCFLDIRSPGLGDTAMYLCATSRVRGSNEQFFGPGTRLTVL.

This clone was observed a handful of times. V and J are TRBV18 and TRBJ2-3, with 9 bases identical to TRBD2. From germline, CDR1 is KGHSH and CDR2 LQKENI. CDR3 length equals 14 residues. The V segment lost 4 bases and the J segment 3 bases; nucleotides outside the gene matches: 2. The CDR3 region has the DNA TGTGCCAGCTCACTGCGGGAGGGAACAGATACGCAGTATTTT. Encoded protein: CASSLREGTDTQYF. Together with reference TRBV18 and TRBJ2-3, the CDR3 gives the full variable domain: NAGVMQNPRHLVRRRGQEARLRCSPMKGHSHVYWYRQLPEEGLKFMVYLQKENIIDESGMPKERFSAEFPKEGPSILRIQQVVRGDSAAYFCASSLREGTDTQYFGPGTRLTVL.

This clone was observed a handful of times. V gene TRBV6-6 combines with J gene TRBJ2-3, with TRBD2 as a possible D gene (5 bases). Germline values: CDR1 MNHNY, CDR2 SVGAGI (reference sequence). This CDR3 contains 14 residues. The V and J ends lost 2 bases and 1 base respectively, with 7 bases between them. CDR3 coding DNA: TGTGCCAGCAGTTACGTGGGAGGCACAGATACGCAGTATTTT. This translates into CASSYVGGTDTQYF.

This clone has a handful of counts. The chain recombines TRBV9 with TRBJ1-4, with D hard to call. The CDR3 is made up of 14 amino acids. The V gene lost 0 bases and the J gene lost 7 bases, with 10 bases spanning the gap. Germline V gene lookup returns CDR1 SGDLS and CDR2 YYNGEE. The CDR3 bases are TGTGCCAGCAGCGTAGCCCCTCGGGGTGAAAAACTGTTTTTT. Translation gives CASSVAPRGEKLFF.

The sample holds a few counts of this clone. This chain links TRBV29-1 with TRBJ1-4; D unclear. Germline values: CDR1 SQVTM, CDR2 ANQGSEA. The CDR3 extends over 12 amino acids. V lost 4 bases and J 8 bases, leaving 11 bases between the germline ends. This CDR3 is CSVVREGEKLFF. The CDR3 DNA reads as TGCAGCGTTGTGAGGGAAGGCGAAAAACTGTTTTTT.

A few counts support this clone. The chain links TRBV28 to TRBJ2-4, with a possible D match to TRBD2 (6 bases). Germline V gene sequence: CDR1 MDHEN, CDR2 SYDVKM. Trimming removed 6 bases at V and 12 bases at J, with 15 bases between. This CDR3 has 12 residues. The CDR3 reads CASSKGTFAQYF. CDR3 sequence (DNA): TGTGCCAGCAGCAAAGGGACTTTCGCTCAGTACTTC.

This clone was picked up a small number of times. The rearrangement uses TRBV19 and TRBJ1-5; TRBD1 is a possible D gene (5 bases). Deletions cut 7 bases from V and 1 base from J, with 8 bases between. This CDR3 is built from 13 residues. CDR1 and CDR2 from the germline V gene are LNHDA and SQIVND (reference sequence). The CDR3 bases are TGTGCCAGTACAGGGTACAGCAATCAGCCCCAGCATTTT. The encoded protein is CASTGYSNQPQHF.

The V and J genes are TRBV6-5 and TRBJ1-3; no firm D call. Looked up from germline, CDR1 is MNHEY and CDR2 is SVGAGI. This CDR3 contains 14 residues. Trimming left V 8 bases short and J 4 bases short, with 15 bases between. The CDR3 nucleotides are TGTGCCAGCTCCGTTGAGGGTTACGGAAACACCATATATTTT. Its translation: CASSVEGYGNTIYF.

The rearrangement joins TRBV30 to TRBJ2-1; D not certain. In germline, CDR1 is GTSNPN, CDR2 SVGIG (reference sequence). V was cut by 3 bases and J by 6 bases, with 6 bases left in between. The CDR3 spans 11 residues. The CDR3 coding sequence is TGTGCCTGGAGCCCCCTCAATGAGCAGTTCTTC. This sequence encodes CAWSPLNEQFF.

This clone showed up just a few times. The CDR3 bases are TGTGCCAGCAGTGAGGAGGGACCTATGGCCAAAAACATTCAGTACTTC. Its translation is CASSEEGPMAKNIQYF. The chain employs TRBV6-1 and TRBJ2-4; D might be TRBD2 (6 bases). The germline CDR1 and CDR2 sequences are MNHNS and SASEGT. This CDR3 spans 16 amino acids. The V end was cut by 3 bases, the J end by 1 base, with 13 bases between.

This clone was seen a single time. The V and J genes are TRBV27 and TRBJ1-5; no clear D. Germline assignment: CDR1 MNHEY and CDR2 SMNVEV (reference sequence). The CDR3 sequence is 15 residues long. Trimming shortened V by 6 bases and J by 0 bases, and 12 bases separated the two germline ends. The CDR3 loop is CASSSGYYSNQPQHF. CDR3 coding DNA: TGTGCCAGCAGCAGCGGATACTATAGCAATCAGCCCCAGCATTTT.

The gene calls are TRBV30 and TRBJ2-1; 8 bases line up with TRBD2. V lost 8 bases and J lost 1; bases outside the gene matches: 4. The CDR3 spans 13 residues. Germline V gives CDR1 GTSNPN, CDR2 SVGIG (reference sequence). This CDR3 is CARTGGSYNEQFF. CDR3 DNA sequence: TGTGCCCGGACGGGGGGGTCCTACAATGAGCAGTTCTTC.

This clone occurred a few times. The chain is built from TRBV29-1 and TRBJ2-4, with 7 bases fitting TRBD1. The CDR3 runs 14 residues. V lost 6 bases and J lost 0; bases outside the gene matches: 5. Looked up from germline, CDR1 is SQVTM and CDR2 is ANQGSEA. For the CDR3, the DNA is TGCAGCGTGGGACAGCCTGAAGCCAAAAACATTCAGTACTTC. Translating it yields CSVGQPEAKNIQYF. Using reference TRBV29-1 and TRBJ2-4 for the parts outside the CDR3, the full variable domain is SAVISQKPSRDICQRGTSLTIQCQVDSQVTMMFWYRQQPGQSLTLIATANQGSEATYESGFVIDKFPISRPNLTFSTLTVSNMSPEDSSIYLCSVGQPEAKNIQYFGAGTRLSVL.

The CDR3 DNA reads as TGTGCCAGCAGTGCCTGGACAGGGGAGTATGAAAAACTGTTTTTT. It translates to CASSAWTGEYEKLFF. The chain carries TRBV25-1 and TRBJ1-4, with 9 bases fitting TRBD1. The CDR3 is 15 residues long. Germline trimming cut 4 bases from V and 6 bases from J; bases unmatched to any gene: 6. The germline gives CDR1 MGHDK, CDR2 SYGVNS. Full variable domain (outside the CDR3, taken from reference TRBV25-1 and TRBJ1-4): EADIYQTPRYLVIGTGKKITLECSQTMGHDKMYWYQQDPGMELHLIHYSYGVNSTEKGDLSSESTVSRIRTEHFPLTLESARPSHTSQYLCASSAWTGEYEKLFFGSGTQLSVL.

In its sample, this clone was seen a few times. J is TRBJ1-5 and V is TRBV15; D is undetermined. Per germline, CDR1 LNHNV and CDR2 YYDKDF (reference sequence). The germline V and J ends were trimmed by 0 bases and 7 bases, with 4 bases remaining between them. This CDR3 comprises 12 residues. The CDR3 spells CATSRDVQPQHF. The DNA for the CDR3 is TGTGCCACCAGCAGAGATGTACAGCCCCAGCATTTT.

The genes are TRBV29-1 and TRBJ2-3; 8 nucleotides agree with TRBD1. CDR1 SQVTM and CDR2 ANQGSEA come from the germline V gene. Losses at the gene ends were 5 bases for V and 0 bases for J; bases not matched to a gene: 4. The CDR3 spans 14 residues. CDR3 DNA: TGCAGCGTTAGACAGGGGACGAGCACAGATACGCAGTATTTT. Translated: CSVRQGTSTDTQYF.